Listed below are T cell receptor beta chains from one sample, sequenced in a study of blood T cell repertoires in COVID-19. Generated by immunoSEQ multiplex PCR, the TCRdb table keeps only in-frame clones and is missing some. The table shows around 130,000 clones, with 60% to 85% occurring only once. The specimen was peripheral blood. Receptors were obtained from a man aged 45-65 years with acute or convalescent COVID-19. CDR3s include the opening cysteine and the closing phenylalanine or tryptophan.

len	v_gene	j_gene	CDR3aa
15	TRBV5-8	TRBJ1-5	CASSPTGVGNQPQHF
15	TRBV5-4	TRBJ2-1	CASSLIAGGWDEQFF
13	TRBV11-2	TRBJ1-1	CASSPGGQGEAFF
19	TRBV6-2/TRBV6-3	TRBJ2-3	CASSYSLAGGPDVTDTQYF
14	TRBV7-8	TRBJ2-7	CASSQQGGPYEQYF
12	TRBV28	TRBJ2-5	CAVRDRGFTQYF
15	TRBV5-1	TRBJ2-3	CASSLVAGDGDTQYF
15	TRBV11-2	TRBJ1-1	CASSLHEVMNTEAFF
15	TRBV11-2	TRBJ1-2	CASRKPGQLFYGYTF
15	TRBV5-8	TRBJ2-5	CASSLEAGRQETQYF
16	TRBV5-4	TRBJ1-6	CASSSGTDSYNSPLHF
16	TRBV5-1	TRBJ1-1	CASSPGTVSWNTEAFF
14	TRBV6-5	TRBJ1-6	CASRRTGGNSPLHF